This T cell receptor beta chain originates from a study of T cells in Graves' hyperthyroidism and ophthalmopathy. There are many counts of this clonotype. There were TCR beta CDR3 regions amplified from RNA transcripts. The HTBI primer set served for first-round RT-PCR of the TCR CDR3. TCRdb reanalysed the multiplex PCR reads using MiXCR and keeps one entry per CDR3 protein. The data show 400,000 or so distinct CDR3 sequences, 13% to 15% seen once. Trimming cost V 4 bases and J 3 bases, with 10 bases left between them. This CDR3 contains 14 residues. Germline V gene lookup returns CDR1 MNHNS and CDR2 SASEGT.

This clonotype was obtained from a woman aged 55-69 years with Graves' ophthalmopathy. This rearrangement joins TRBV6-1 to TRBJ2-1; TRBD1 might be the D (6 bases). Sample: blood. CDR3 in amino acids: CASSGRDNYNEQFF. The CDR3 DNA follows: TGTGCCAGCAGTGGCCGGGACAACTACAATGAGCAGTTCTTC.